Presented here are 22 T cell receptor beta chains from one specimen sequenced in a study of T-cell memory formation after mild COVID-19. MiXCR, applied by TCRdb to the 5' RACE reads, yields one record per CDR3 protein. The sample comprises hundreds of thousands of distinct CDR3 sequences, 15% of which are singletons, and 2.1% rests with the top ten. Material for sequencing was PBMCs or a T cell subset sorted from them (not recorded which). The receptors here all came from an adult woman who had mild COVID-19 (a few samples of this study predate the infection). Cell type and time point are not known.

The table lists this clonotype with many counts. The chain couples TRBV5-1 to TRBJ2-1, with D hard to call. Germline-derived CDR1 and CDR2 are SGHRS and YFSETQ. V was pared by 4 bases and J by 2 bases, with 7 bases between. This CDR3 spans 13 amino acids. CDR3 sequence: CASSLRTYNEQFF. CDR3 nucleotides: TGCGCCAGCAGCCTCAGGACCTACAATGAGCAGTTCTTC.

This clonotype was seen many times. The chain links TRBV5-1 to TRBJ1-4, with 7 positions matching TRBD1. The trim removed 5 bases at V and 10 bases at J, leaving 5 bases unmatched. The CDR3 loop spans 12 amino acids. The germline V gene encodes CDR1 SGHRS and CDR2 YFSETQ. This chain's CDR3 is CASRGGSGKLFF. For the CDR3, the DNA is TGCGCCAGCAGAGGGGGCTCCGGAAAACTGTTTTTT.

This clonotype has just a few counts. The V and J genes are TRBV5-1 and TRBJ2-1; 7 positions match TRBD1. Germline CDR1 SGHRS, CDR2 YFSETQ. Trimming took 5 bases from V and 4 from J; bases not matched to a gene: 9. The CDR3 contains 15 residues. CDR3 amino acids: CASSLGTVGYNEQFF. The CDR3 region has the DNA TGCGCCAGCAGTCTGGGGACAGTGGGGTACAATGAGCAGTTCTTC.

The chain couples TRBV19 to TRBJ2-2; the D gene is possibly TRBD1 (5 bases). This CDR3 region has 15 residues. Trimming pared 2 bases from V and 1 base from J, leaving 8 bases between. Germline V lookup: CDR1 LNHDA, CDR2 SQIVND (reference sequence). CDR3 loop: CASSIKGKNTGELFF. The CDR3 nucleotides read TGTGCCAGTAGTATAAAGGGGAAGAACACCGGGGAGCTGTTTTTT.

This clonotype appeared many times. Written as DNA, the CDR3 is TGTGCCAGCAGCTCGCGTCTACTAGCGGGCTCGAGCTCCTACAATGAGCAGTTCTTC. It encodes CASSSRLLAGSSSYNEQFF. The V gene is TRBV7-6, the J gene TRBJ2-1; 9 positions match TRBD2. Per the germline V gene, CDR1 is SGHVS and CDR2 is FNYEAQ. Trimming cost V 4 bases and J 0 bases; bases outside gene matches: 13. The CDR3 loop spans 19 amino acids.

V gene TRBV6-2 or TRBV6-3 combines with J gene TRBJ2-1, with 9 bases aligning to TRBD2. Germline values: CDR1 MNHEY, CDR2 SVGEGT. The V gene end was trimmed by 0 bases and the J gene end by 9 bases; junction bases not matched to a gene: 9. The CDR3 has 16 amino acids. The CDR3 DNA follows: TGTGCCAGCAGTTACTCGAAGGCGGGAGGGCCGGGTGAGCAGTTCTTC. Translating gives CASSYSKAGGPGEQFF.

The chain couples TRBV2 to TRBJ2-7; 10 bases align to TRBD1. CDR1 and CDR2 from the germline V gene are SNHLY and FYNNEI. The length of the CDR3 is 15 residues. The V segment lost 7 bases and the J segment 6 bases; nucleotides outside the gene matches: 12. The CDR3 region has the DNA TGTGCCAGCAATGCCAAGACAGGGGGCTTTTCCGAGCAGTACTTC. It encodes CASNAKTGGFSEQYF.

This chain connects TRBV18 to TRBJ2-3; D remains unclear. Trimming stripped 1 base from V and 4 bases from J, with 9 bases between. CDR3 length: 14 residues. CDR1 is KGHSH and CDR2 is LQKENI in the germline V gene. CDR3: CASSPLIPPDTQYF. In DNA form, the CDR3 reads TGTGCCAGCTCACCACTTATACCACCAGATACGCAGTATTTT. Variable domain in full (rest from reference TRBV18 and TRBJ2-3): NAGVMQNPRHLVRRRGQEARLRCSPMKGHSHVYWYRQLPEEGLKFMVYLQKENIIDESGMPKERFSAEFPKEGPSILRIQQVVRGDSAAYFCASSPLIPPDTQYFGPGTRLTVL.

This clonotype was seen a few times. The CDR3 nucleotides are TGTGCCACCAGTGACACGACTAGACTAGTCTACAATGAGCAGTTCTTC. Its protein is CATSDTTRLVYNEQFF. This chain uses TRBV24-1 with TRBJ2-1, with D possibly TRBD2 on 6 matching bases. Germline V gene sequence: CDR1 KGHDR, CDR2 SFDVKD. V was shortened by 4 bases and J by 3 bases, with 15 bases between the two germline ends. The CDR3 length is 16 residues.

V gene TRBV10-3 combines with J gene TRBJ2-4; 7 bases fit TRBD2. V trimming: 2 bases; J trimming: 3 bases; junction bases outside the gene matches: 4. The CDR3 extends over 15 amino acids. CDR1 ENHRY and CDR2 SYGVKD come from the germline V gene. The DNA for the CDR3 is TGTGCCATCAGTGAGCGGGAGGAGGGCAAAAACATTCAGTACTTC. It is translated as CAISEREEGKNIQYF.

The rearrangement joins TRBV2 to TRBJ2-7; 7 bases agree with TRBD1. CDR1 and CDR2 (germline): SNHLY, FYNNEI. Germline trimming cut 9 bases from V and 5 bases from J; bases unmatched to any gene: 13. The CDR3 loop spans 14 amino acids. The CDR3, as DNA: TGTGCCAGTAGAGACAGGGTCAGTGGAGACGAGCAGTACTTC. Translation: CASRDRVSGDEQYF. Full variable domain (outside the CDR3, taken from reference TRBV2 and TRBJ2-7): EPEVTQTPSHQVTQMGQEVILRCVPISNHLYFYWYRQILGQKVEFLVSFYNNEISEKSEIFDDQFSVERPDGSNFTLKIRSTKLEDSAMYFCASRDRVSGDEQYFGPGTRLTVT.

The CDR3 sequence: CASSLGSWRNNEQFF. The CDR3 nucleotides read TGTGCCAGCAGCTTAGGCTCGTGGCGGAACAATGAGCAGTTCTTC. The J gene is TRBJ2-1, the V gene TRBV7-9; D gene ambiguous. V was trimmed by 1 base and J by 5 bases, leaving 12 bases between them. From germline, CDR1 is SEHNR and CDR2 FQNEAQ (reference sequence). CDR3 length: 15 residues.

This chain uses TRBV20-1 with TRBJ1-1; D may be TRBD1 (5 bases). V lost 7 bases and J lost 1, with 10 bases in between. This CDR3 has 12 amino acids. Looked up from germline, CDR1 is DFQATT and CDR2 is SNEGSKA (reference sequence). CDR3 in DNA: TGCAGTGGTGGTCAGGGGAACACTGAAGCTTTCTTT. Translation: CSGGQGNTEAFF.

This chain joins TRBV20-1 and TRBJ2-3; D possibly corresponds to TRBD2 (6 bases). Germline CDR1 and CDR2: DFQATT and SNEGSKA (reference sequence). The CDR3 consists of 14 residues. Trimming shortened V by 6 bases and J by 1 base, and 14 bases separated the two germline ends. As DNA, the CDR3 is TGCAGTGCAAGACTAGTCATGGGCACAGATACGCAGTATTTT. Its protein product is CSARLVMGTDTQYF.

This clonotype was seen only a few times. The rearrangement links TRBV12-3 or TRBV12-4 to TRBJ1-1; 7 bases are a match to TRBD1. This CDR3 spans 14 amino acids. V lost 4 bases and J lost 6; bases outside the gene matches: 8. The CDR3 spells CASSYRDRVSEAFF. DNA of the CDR3: TGTGCCAGCAGTTACCGGGACAGAGTCTCTGAAGCTTTCTTT.

This clonotype was observed a few times. The V call is TRBV6-2 or TRBV6-3, the J call TRBJ2-7; maybe TRBD2 (6 bases). Germline CDR1 and CDR2: MNHEY and SVGEGT. V was shortened by 2 bases and J by 4 bases, with 24 bases between the two germline ends. The CDR3 contains 18 residues. Written as DNA, the CDR3 is TGTGCCAGCAGTTACACGCGCGGTCTGACGGGAGACTATTACGAGCAGTACTTC. Its protein is CASSYTRGLTGDYYEQYF.

This clonotype was counted only a few times. The genes are TRBV3-1 and TRBJ2-3, with D perhaps TRBD2 (5 bases). There are 15 residues in the CDR3. Germline assignment: CDR1 LGHDT and CDR2 YNNKEL (reference sequence). Trimming cost V 1 base and J 4 bases, with 12 bases left between them. CDR3 protein: CASSQVGRAPDTQYF. The CDR3 coding sequence is TGTGCCAGCAGCCAAGTCGGGCGGGCCCCAGATACGCAGTATTTT.

This clonotype was found a few times. This chain connects TRBV11-1 to TRBJ1-5; D unresolved. Trimming shortened V by 0 bases and J by 6 bases, and 6 bases separated the two germline ends. CDR1 is SGHAT, CDR2 FQDESV, per germline (reference sequence). The CDR3 has 13 residues. DNA of the CDR3: TGTGCCAGCAGCTTAGCGAAGGGTCAGCCCCAGCATTTT. Translating it yields CASSLAKGQPQHF.

This clonotype has only one observation. CDR3 DNA sequence: TGTGCCAGCAGCCAGGCAGGGGTTAGTCAGCCCCAGCATTTT. Translating it yields CASSQAGVSQPQHF. This chain connects TRBV14 to TRBJ1-5; D might be TRBD1 (6 bases). CDR1 and CDR2 (germline): SGHDN, FVKESK. V lost 3 bases to trimming and J lost 6 bases, with 12 bases between them. The CDR3 is 14 amino acids.

This clonotype occurred a few times. J is TRBJ2-5 and V is TRBV9, with D unclear. The CDR3 consists of 15 residues. Per the germline V gene, CDR1 is SGDLS and CDR2 is YYNGEE. Trimming took off 0 bases at V and 2 bases at J, with 11 bases between the two ends. CDR3 protein: CASSVVVGLQETQYF. CDR3 DNA sequence: TGTGCCAGCAGCGTAGTCGTAGGGTTACAAGAGACCCAGTACTTC.

The chain links TRBV6-6 to TRBJ1-2; TRBD1 agrees at 8 bases. The CDR3 is 17 amino acids. Germline-derived CDR1 and CDR2 are MNHNY and SVGAGI (reference sequence). Trimming took 4 bases from V and 6 from J; bases not matched to a gene: 16. The CDR3 DNA is TGTGCCAGCAGTTCCAGACCAGGACAGGGAACTCTCCATGGCTACACCTTC. It specifies CASSSRPGQGTLHGYTF.

The chain combines TRBV5-1 with TRBJ2-1; TRBD1 matches 8 bases. This CDR3 has 15 amino acids. V trimming: 0 bases; J trimming: 8 bases; junction bases outside the gene matches: 7. Germline V gene lookup returns CDR1 SGHRS and CDR2 YFSETQ. This chain's CDR3 is CASSLVWSGGDEQFF. The CDR3 DNA follows: TGCGCCAGCAGCTTGGTATGGTCAGGGGGCGATGAGCAGTTCTTC.